What follows describes a single T cell receptor beta chain. This entry comes from a study of cytomegalovirus exposure and HLA in healthy donors. The PCR was carried out with 60 Vbeta primers and 13 Jbeta primers. TCRdb's table, derived via immunoSEQ multiplex PCR, lists solely in-frame clones and lacks some. The sample lists some 100,000 clones, about four fifths occurring once. V gave up 2 bases and J gave up 2 bases, with 16 bases separating them. Germline loops: CDR1 MNHNS, CDR2 SASEGT. The CDR3 contains 17 residues. The sequenced sample was PBMCs. This TCR derives from a woman in her twenties or thirties in good health and CMV-seronegative. The chain recombines TRBV6-1 with TRBJ2-1; D may be TRBD1 (6 bases). The CDR3 nucleotides are TGTGCCAGCAGTGAAAGGGGAGTGTGGGGGCCCTACAATGAGCAGTTCTTC. Translated, it gives CASSERGVWGPYNEQFF.